A single sample is the source of the 6 T cell receptor beta chains below, sequenced in a study of cytomegalovirus exposure and HLA in healthy donors. PCR amplification relied on 60 Vbeta primers (plus 13 Jbeta primers). The assay was immunoSEQ multiplex PCR, and TCRdb's table has in-frame clones only and misses some. The table has around 150,000 clones, roughly 60% seen once; the top ten hold 2% to 3%. Sequencing was performed on PBMCs. These receptors all come from a woman aged 40-49 years in good health and CMV-seronegative.

This rearrangement joins TRBV5-1 to TRBJ1-6; 8 bases align to TRBD1. After removal of 2 bases from V and 7 bases from J, the junction contained 8 bases not matched to a gene. Germline V lookup: CDR1 SGHRS, CDR2 YFSETQ. The CDR3 sequence is 16 residues long. This CDR3 is CASSFSGTGKNSPLHF. Written as DNA, the CDR3 is TGCGCCAGCAGCTTCTCCGGGACAGGAAAAAATTCACCCCTCCACTTT.

This rearrangement joins TRBV7-7 to TRBJ2-2; 10 nucleotides line up with TRBD1. The junction had 6 bases not matched to a gene; V was cut back by 2 bases and J by 6 bases. CDR1 and CDR2 (germline): SSHAT, FNYEAQ (reference sequence). There are 16 residues in the CDR3. DNA for the CDR3: TGTGCCAGCAGCTTAAATAGCGGGACAGGGGCCGGGGAGCTGTTTTTT. This sequence encodes CASSLNSGTGAGELFF.

In this sample, this clone turned up many times. The V and J genes are TRBV27 and TRBJ1-6; D gene ambiguous. CDR1 and CDR2 from the germline V gene are MNHEY and SMNVEV (reference sequence). CDR3 length: 15 amino acids. The V end was cut by 4 bases, the J end by 0 bases, with 7 bases between. The CDR3 region is CASSSKNSYNSPLHF. In DNA form, the CDR3 reads TGTGCCAGCAGTTCCAAAAACTCCTATAATTCACCCCTCCACTTT.

This chain connects TRBV4-2 to TRBJ1-1; D possibly corresponds to TRBD1 (5 bases). The V end lost 0 bases, the J end lost 10 bases, and 9 bases lay between the germline ends. The CDR3 length is 12 residues. Germline CDR1 LGHNA, CDR2 YNFKEQ. The CDR3 region is CASSQESRGAFF. The CDR3 bases are TGTGCCAGCAGCCAAGAGAGTAGGGGAGCTTTCTTT.

V and J are TRBV19 and TRBJ1-5; the D gene is possibly TRBD1 (6 bases). Trimming stripped 9 bases from V and 2 bases from J, with 23 bases between. This CDR3 has 17 residues. CDR1 and CDR2 (germline): LNHDA, SQIVND (reference sequence). The DNA of the CDR3 is TGTGCCAGCCAAGACAGGACCCTTAGGAGTGGCAATCAGCCCCAGCATTTT. It codes for CASQDRTLRSGNQPQHF.

This sequence joins TRBV25-1 and TRBJ1-5, with a tentative D call TRBD1 (6 bases). The CDR3 is 14 residues long. Trimming removed 6 bases from V and 3 bases from J, with 12 bases in between. CDR1 and CDR2 (germline): MGHDK, SYGVNS. The CDR3 region is CASRDSGINQPQHF. The CDR3 bases are TGTGCCAGCAGGGACAGCGGCATCAATCAGCCCCAGCATTTT.